This TCR beta chain was sequenced in a study of identifying expanded T cells in peripheral blood. General study points: Technical replicates showed around 1.1 changed clones; two weeks about 16; four weeks 19.

Measured with immunoSEQ multiplex PCR; TCRdb has only the in-frame clones, and not every one. The sample lists under 95,000 clones, approximately 91% occurring once. This CDR3 is built from 17 residues. V was clipped by 5 bases and J by 6 bases, with 24 bases between them. Germline V gene data show CDR1 as LNHDA and CDR2 as SQIVND (reference sequence). This clone appeared a single time. Its antigen remains unknown. The specimen was blood. This rearrangement joins TRBV19 to TRBJ2-3, with D perhaps given as TRBD1 or TRBD2 (5 bases each). This receptor was taken from a person between 18 and 69 years old in good health. CDR3 sequence reads: CASSPVLGSQKGDTQYF. CDR3 DNA sequence: TGTGCCAGTAGTCCGGTCCTTGGGAGTCAAAAGGGGGATACGCAGTATTTT.